Presented here are 12 T cell receptor beta chains from one specimen sequenced in a study of blood T cells in healthy people across ages (dated by TCRdb to between 2015 and 2017). Library preparation was by 5' RACE. Sequenced on an Illumina HiSeq 2500. A second PCR of roughly 7 to 12 cycles was run with a J-beta primer mix and a sample-barcoded 5' primer. In TCRdb, the public reads were trimmed at Q25 with fastp and aligned with MiXCR, with productive beta chains retained. Each CDR3 protein appears once, grouped with its most common genes and DNA. In this sample the table shows some 1.5 million distinct CDR3 sequences, approximately 43% of which occur a single time. The ten largest clones add up to less than 5% of the sample. The sequenced sample consisted of blood. These receptors all come from a woman between 18 and 29 years old in good health.

As to this clonotype: A clone one base away is much larger, so this may be a read error. This chain connects TRBV12-3 or TRBV12-4 to TRBJ2-5; TRBD1 agrees at 9 bases. The V segment lost 6 bases and the J segment 2 bases; nucleotides outside the gene matches: 7. The CDR3 extends over 15 amino acids. CDR3 bases: TGTGCCAGCAGGGGGGACAGGGTTGGACAAGAGACCCAGTACTTC. This codes for CASRGDRVGQETQYF.

Concerning this clonotype: A much larger clonotype is one base distant, so this may be a read error. The chain carries TRBV29-1 and TRBJ2-3; D is tentatively TRBD1 or TRBD2 (5 bases each). The CDR3 covers 13 residues. In germline, CDR1 is SQVTM, CDR2 ANQGSEA. CDR3 loop: CSIEGSATDTQYF. The CDR3 nucleotides read TGCAGCATTGAGGGGTCGGCAACAGATACGCAGTATTTT.

The table lists this clonotype with a few counts. This chain uses TRBV28 with TRBJ2-1; weak D call: TRBD1 (7 bases). The ends were cut back, 2 bases at V and 0 bases at J, with 11 bases in the middle. The germline V gene has CDR1 MDHEN and CDR2 SYDVKM. The CDR3 is 16 amino acids. The CDR3 DNA is TGTGCCAGCAGTTTACGGCGGGACAGCTCCTACAATGAGCAGTTCTTC. Its translation is CASSLRRDSSYNEQFF.

The chain has TRBV4-1 and TRBJ1-4; 7 nucleotides agree with TRBD1. V lost 2 bases, J lost 12 bases, and 9 bases stayed unmatched. CDR3 length: 14 residues. Per germline, CDR1 MGHRA and CDR2 YSYEKL. The CDR3 is CASSQPRTGPELFF. CDR3 DNA: TGCGCCAGCAGCCAACCGCGGACAGGTCCGGAACTGTTTTTT.

This sequence joins TRBV21-1 and TRBJ1-2. TRBV21-1 has pseudogene status. The CDR3 has 15 residues. The CDR3 reads CASSKELVRSYGYTF. In DNA, the CDR3 is TGTGCCAGCAGCAAAGAATTGGTCAGATCCTATGGCTACACCTTC.

This clonotype showed up just a few times. V and J are TRBV4-1 and TRBJ2-7; D possibly corresponds to TRBD2 (5 bases). The V end was cut by 0 bases, the J end by 2 bases, with 11 bases between. The V gene's germline CDR1 is MGHRA and CDR2 YSYEKL. The CDR3 runs to 15 residues. The CDR3 region has the DNA TGCGCCAGCAGCCAAGATCCAAGGACTCCCTACGAGCAGTACTTC. Its translation: CASSQDPRTPYEQYF.

V is TRBV20-1 and J is TRBJ1-2, with D hard to call. The V end was cut by 1 base, the J end by 1 base, with 7 bases between. The V gene's germline CDR1 is DFQATT and CDR2 SNEGSKA (reference sequence). The CDR3 is 13 amino acids. CDR3 sequence (DNA): TGCAGTGCTAGAGGACGATTTAACTATGGCTACACCTTC. As protein: CSARGRFNYGYTF.

This clonotype has a handful of counts. This chain uses TRBV20-1 with TRBJ2-7; TRBD2 aligns across 11 bases. CDR1 is DFQATT, CDR2 SNEGSKA, per germline (reference sequence). This CDR3 has 16 residues. Trimming took 0 bases from V and 1 from J; bases not matched to a gene: 5. The chain's CDR3 is CSARDHRLAGSYEQYF. The CDR3 DNA reads as TGCAGTGCTAGAGATCACCGACTAGCGGGGTCCTACGAGCAGTACTTC.

At least ten counts were recorded for this clonotype. The V gene is TRBV7-2, the J gene TRBJ1-1, with TRBD1 as a possible D gene (5 bases). This CDR3 has 13 residues. CDR1 and CDR2 (germline): SGHTA, FQGNSA. The germline V and J ends were trimmed by 5 bases and 1 base, with 8 bases remaining between them. The DNA for the CDR3 is TGTGCCAGCAGCGCCCAGGGGAACACTGAAGCTTTCTTT. Translation gives CASSAQGNTEAFF.

The chain joins TRBV19 to TRBJ1-2, with unresolved D. CDR3 length: 13 residues. V lost 3 bases, J lost 4 bases, and 9 bases lay in between. The germline CDR1 and CDR2 sequences are LNHDA and SQIVND (reference sequence). DNA of the CDR3: TGTGCCAGTAGTATGGTCAACTCCTATGGCTACACCTTC. As protein: CASSMVNSYGYTF.

The chain combines TRBV7-2 with TRBJ2-5; D possibly corresponds to TRBD2 (6 bases). CDR1 and CDR2 from the germline V gene are SGHTA and FQGNSA. The CDR3 is 15 residues long. Trimming shortened V by 7 bases and J by 5 bases, and 20 bases separated the two germline ends. This chain's CDR3 is CASKIQRAPSETQYF. For the CDR3, the DNA is TGTGCCAGCAAAATTCAGCGGGCCCCCTCGGAGACCCAGTACTTC.

V is TRBV6-1 and J is TRBJ2-5, with a weak D call TRBD2 (5 bases). The CDR3 contains 15 residues. Trimming left V 4 bases short and J 2 bases short, with 14 bases between. CDR1 and CDR2 from the germline V gene are MNHNS and SASEGT. CDR3 in DNA: TGTGCCAGCAGTGTATTGACGGGGATACAAGAGACCCAGTACTTC. It codes for CASSVLTGIQETQYF.